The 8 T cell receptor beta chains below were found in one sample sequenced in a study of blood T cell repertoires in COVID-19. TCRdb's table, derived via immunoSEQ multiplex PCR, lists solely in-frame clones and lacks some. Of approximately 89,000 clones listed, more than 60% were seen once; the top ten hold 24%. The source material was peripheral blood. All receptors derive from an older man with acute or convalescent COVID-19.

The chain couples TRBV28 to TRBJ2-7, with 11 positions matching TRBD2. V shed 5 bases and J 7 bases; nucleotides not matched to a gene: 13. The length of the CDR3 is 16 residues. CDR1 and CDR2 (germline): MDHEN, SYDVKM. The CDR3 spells CASSLLGTSGSREQYF. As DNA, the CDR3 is TGTGCCAGCAGTCTCCTAGGGACTAGCGGATCGAGGGAGCAGTACTTC.

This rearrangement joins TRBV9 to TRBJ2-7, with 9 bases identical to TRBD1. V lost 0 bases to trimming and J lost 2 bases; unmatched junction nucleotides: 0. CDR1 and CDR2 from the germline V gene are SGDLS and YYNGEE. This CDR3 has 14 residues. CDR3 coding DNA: TGTGCCAGCAGCGTAGGACAGGGGGCCTACGAGCAGTACTTC. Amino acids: CASSVGQGAYEQYF.

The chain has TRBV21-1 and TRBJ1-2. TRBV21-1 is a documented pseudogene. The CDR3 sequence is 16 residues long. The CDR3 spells CASRKGAGSGNYGYTF. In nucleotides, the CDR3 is TGTGCCAGCAGGAAAGGTGCGGGATCGGGTAACTATGGCTACACCTTC.

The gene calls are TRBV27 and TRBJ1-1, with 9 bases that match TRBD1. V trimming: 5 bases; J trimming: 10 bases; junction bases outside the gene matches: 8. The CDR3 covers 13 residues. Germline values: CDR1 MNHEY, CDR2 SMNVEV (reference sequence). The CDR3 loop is CASSPGTGLVAFF. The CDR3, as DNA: TGTGCCAGCAGTCCAGGGACAGGGCTAGTAGCTTTCTTT.

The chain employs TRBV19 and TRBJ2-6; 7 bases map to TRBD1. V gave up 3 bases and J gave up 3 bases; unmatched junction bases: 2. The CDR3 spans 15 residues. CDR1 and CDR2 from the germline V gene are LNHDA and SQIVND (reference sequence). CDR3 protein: CASSIRGHGANVLTF. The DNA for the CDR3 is TGTGCCAGTAGTATTAGGGGGCATGGGGCCAACGTCCTGACTTTC.

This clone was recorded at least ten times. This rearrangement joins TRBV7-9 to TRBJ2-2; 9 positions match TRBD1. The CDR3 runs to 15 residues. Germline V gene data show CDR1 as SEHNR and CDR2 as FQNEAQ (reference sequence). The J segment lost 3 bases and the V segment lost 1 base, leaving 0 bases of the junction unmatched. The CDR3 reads CASSLGTGDTGELFF. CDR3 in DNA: TGTGCCAGCAGCTTAGGGACAGGGGACACCGGGGAGCTGTTTTTT.

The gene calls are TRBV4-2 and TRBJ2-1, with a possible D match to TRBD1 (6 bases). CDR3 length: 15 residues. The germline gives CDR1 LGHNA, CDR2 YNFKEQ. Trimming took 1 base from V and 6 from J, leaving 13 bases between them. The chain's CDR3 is CASSQVRGSGNEQFF. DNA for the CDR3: TGTGCCAGCAGCCAAGTCAGGGGCAGCGGCAATGAGCAGTTCTTC.

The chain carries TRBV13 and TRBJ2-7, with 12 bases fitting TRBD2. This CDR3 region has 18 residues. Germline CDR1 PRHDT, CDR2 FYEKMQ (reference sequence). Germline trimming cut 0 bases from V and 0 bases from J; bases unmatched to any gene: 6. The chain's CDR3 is CASSLGEGLAGFSYEQYF. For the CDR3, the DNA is TGTGCCAGCAGCTTAGGGGAGGGACTAGCGGGTTTCTCCTACGAGCAGTACTTC.